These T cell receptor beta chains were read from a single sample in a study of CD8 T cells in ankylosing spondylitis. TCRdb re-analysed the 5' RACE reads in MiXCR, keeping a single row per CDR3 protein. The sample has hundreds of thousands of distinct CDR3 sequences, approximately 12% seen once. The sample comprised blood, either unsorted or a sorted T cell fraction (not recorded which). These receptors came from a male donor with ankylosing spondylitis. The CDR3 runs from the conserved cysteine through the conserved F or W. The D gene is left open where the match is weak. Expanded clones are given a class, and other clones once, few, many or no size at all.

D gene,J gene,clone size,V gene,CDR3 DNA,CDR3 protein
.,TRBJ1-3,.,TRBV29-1,TGCAGCGCCTCGGCCGGGGCTGGAAACACCATATATTTT,CSASAGAGNTIYF
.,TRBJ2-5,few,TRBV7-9,TGTGCCAGCAGCTCTCAGGGATTAGAGACCCAGTACTTC,CASSSQGLETQYF
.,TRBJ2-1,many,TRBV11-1,TGTGCCAGCAGCTTTCGGACGGAATACAATGAGCAGTTCTTC,CASSFRTEYNEQFF
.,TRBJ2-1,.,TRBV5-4,TGTGCCAGCAGCTTTAAGTTTACTAGGACCCCCAATGAGCAGTTCTTC,CASSFKFTRTPNEQFF
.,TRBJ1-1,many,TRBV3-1,TGTGCCAGCAGCCAAGTGGTCAGGACCGAAGCTTTCTTT,CASSQVVRTEAFF
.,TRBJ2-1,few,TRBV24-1,TGTGCCACCAGTGATTTGCAAACGTCGTCCTTGCGGGAGCAGTTCTTC,CATSDLQTSSLREQFF
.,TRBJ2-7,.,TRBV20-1,TGCAGTGCTGACCCCTCCCTTACTCCCTCCTACGAGCAGTACTTC,CSADPSLTPSYEQYF
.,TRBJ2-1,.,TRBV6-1,TGTGCCAGCAGTCTCCAGACCTACAATGAGCAGTTCTTC,CASSLQTYNEQFF
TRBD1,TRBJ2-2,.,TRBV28,TGTGCCAGCAAACCCGGGGACAGGGGGAACACCGGGGAGCTGTTTTTT,CASKPGDRGNTGELFF
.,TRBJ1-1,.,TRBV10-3,TGTGCCATCAGGGAGCCCCTCCAGCCTGAAGCTTTCTTT,CAIREPLQPEAFF
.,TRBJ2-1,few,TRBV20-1,TGCAGTGCTACGAATCCGGACAAGGTCTACAATGAGCAGTTCTTC,CSATNPDKVYNEQFF
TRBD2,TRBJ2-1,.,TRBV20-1,TGCAGGCCTCTAGCGGGACCCTACAATGAGCAGTTCTTC,CRPLAGPYNEQFF
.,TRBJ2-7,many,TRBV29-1,TGCAGCGTTGACCGACAAAGCTACGAGCAGTACTTC,CSVDRQSYEQYF
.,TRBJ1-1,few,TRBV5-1,TGCGCCAGCAGCCTGGGGGTCGGGACGGTGGGTGAAGCTTTCTTT,CASSLGVGTVGEAFF
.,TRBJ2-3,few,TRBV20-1,TGCAGTGCTAAGCCAAGTACCTCCACAGATACGCAGTATTTT,CSAKPSTSTDTQYF
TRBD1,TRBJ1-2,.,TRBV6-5,TGTGCCAGCAGTTACTGGGACAGCTATGGCTACACCTTC,CASSYWDSYGYTF
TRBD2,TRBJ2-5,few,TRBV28,TGTGCCAGCAGGGGGACTAGCGGGATCTCGGAGACCCAGTACTTC,CASRGTSGISETQYF
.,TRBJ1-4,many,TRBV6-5,TGTGCCAGCAGTTACTCTTGGGGGAGCCGTAATGAAAAACTGTTTTTT,CASSYSWGSRNEKLFF
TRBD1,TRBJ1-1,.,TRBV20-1,TGCAGTGCTGGACGTTTACTCAGGGGGACTGAAGCTTTCTTT,CSAGRLLRGTEAFF
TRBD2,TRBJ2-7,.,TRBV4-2,TGTGCCAGCAGCCAAGATGGGACTAGCGGGTCCTACGAGCAGTACTTC,CASSQDGTSGSYEQYF
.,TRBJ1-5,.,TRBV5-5,TGTGCCAGCAGCTTGGATGCCCCGGTTTATAGCAATCAGCCCCAGCATTTT,CASSLDAPVYSNQPQHF
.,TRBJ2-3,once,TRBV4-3,TGCGCCAGCAGCCAAGATCGGCCAGGCGGCACAGATACGCAGTATTTT,CASSQDRPGGTDTQYF
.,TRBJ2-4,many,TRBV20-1,TGCAGTGCCCGAAGGGGGAGGCAAAACATTCAGTACTTC,CSARRGRQNIQYF
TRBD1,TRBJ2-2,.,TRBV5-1,TGCGCCAGCACCGGCTTAGACAGGGCGAACACCGGGGAGCTGTTTTTT,CASTGLDRANTGELFF
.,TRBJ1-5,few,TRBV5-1,TGCGCCAGCAGCTTGGCCCCCGTGACAGGCGCTAATCAGCCCCAGCATTTT,CASSLAPVTGANQPQHF
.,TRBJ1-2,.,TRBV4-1,TGCGCCAGCAGCCAATTGGTCACCAGCAGGAGGGATGGCTACACCTTC,CASSQLVTSRRDGYTF
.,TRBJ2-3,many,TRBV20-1,TGCAGTGCTGAGAGGGATATTACGCAGTATTTT,CSAERDITQYF
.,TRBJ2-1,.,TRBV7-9,TGTGCCAGCAGGCCCCCTTCTCGCGCCAACTCCTACAATGAGCAGTTCTTC,CASRPPSRANSYNEQFF
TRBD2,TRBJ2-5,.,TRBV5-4,TGTGCCAGCAGCTTACCGCGTCGACTAGCGGATGAGACCCAGTACTTC,CASSLPRRLADETQYF
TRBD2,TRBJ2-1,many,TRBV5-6,TGTGCCAGCAGCTTAAACGGTCGAGGACTAGCGGGATACAATGAGCAGTTCTTC,CASSLNGRGLAGYNEQFF
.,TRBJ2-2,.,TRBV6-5,TGTGCCAGCAGTTACTCGACGGTAGTCGGGGAGCTGTTTTTT,CASSYSTVVGELFF
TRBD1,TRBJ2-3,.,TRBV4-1,TGCGCCAGCAGCCAAGCCGGGACAGCCGATACGCAGTATTTT,CASSQAGTADTQYF
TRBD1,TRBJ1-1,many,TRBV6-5,TGTGCCAGCAGTCAGGGGGGGACTGAAGCTTTCTTT,CASSQGGTEAFF
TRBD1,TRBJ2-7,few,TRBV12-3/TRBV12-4,TGTGCCAGCAGTCCGGGGGACAGGACCTACGAGCAGTACTTC,CASSPGDRTYEQYF
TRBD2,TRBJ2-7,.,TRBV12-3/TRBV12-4,TGTGCCAGCAGTTCCAAGTCGGGGCGGGAGAACTCCTACGAGCAGTACTTC,CASSSKSGRENSYEQYF
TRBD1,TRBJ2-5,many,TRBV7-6,TGTGCCAGCAGCTTCGGGAATGACAGGGGCCCTAGGGAGACCCAGTACTTC,CASSFGNDRGPRETQYF
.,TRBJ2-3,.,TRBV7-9,TGTGCCAGCAGCGATAGGGCGAGCGGTACGCAGTATTTT,CASSDRASGTQYF
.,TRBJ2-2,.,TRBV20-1,TGCAGTGCTATAAAGAAAGCGGGCACCGGGGAGCTGTTTTTT,CSAIKKAGTGELFF
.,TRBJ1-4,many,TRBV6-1,TGTGCCAGCAGAAACCGCGCAACTAATGAAAAACTGTTTTTT,CASRNRATNEKLFF
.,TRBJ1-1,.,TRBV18,TGTGCCAGCTCACGAACAGGGCATGGGGACACTGAAGCTTTCTTT,CASSRTGHGDTEAFF
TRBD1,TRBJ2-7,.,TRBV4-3,TGCGCCAGCAGCCAAACCGGGACAGACATCTACGAGCAGTACTTC,CASSQTGTDIYEQYF
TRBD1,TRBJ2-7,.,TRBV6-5,TGTGCCAGCAGTTACCCCGGGACAGGGTACGAGCAGTACTTC,CASSYPGTGYEQYF
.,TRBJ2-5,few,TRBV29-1,TGCAGCGCGGCGCAGGGGCTAGGGGAGACCCAGTACTTC,CSAAQGLGETQYF
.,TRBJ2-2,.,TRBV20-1,TGCAGTGCTCAAGCCCGGGTGGTCGGGGAGCTGTTTTTT,CSAQARVVGELFF
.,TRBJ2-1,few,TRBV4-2,TGTGCCAGCAGCCAAGTTCGAGCTCACTCCTACAATGAGCAGTTCTTC,CASSQVRAHSYNEQFF
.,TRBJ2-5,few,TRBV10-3,TGTGCCATCAGTGAGTCTCCCGAAGAGACCCAGTACTTC,CAISESPEETQYF